This TCR beta chain was recovered during a study of memory CD4+ T cells and cytomegalovirus serostatus. Study observations and caveats: A US-trained random forest predicted CMV serostatus with median AUC about 0.92.

The sort gate was single viable CD3+CD4+CD8-CD45RO+ cells for memory CD4+ T cells. After thawing, CD4+ T cells were positively selected. Sequenced by immunoSEQ multiplex PCR; TCRdb stores in-frame clones only, minus some. The repertoire consists of about 39,000 clones, with around 78% occurring once and the leading ten covering less than 0.85%. CDR3 length: 14 amino acids. Trimming took off 7 bases at V and 8 bases at J, with 15 bases between the two ends. The V gene's germline CDR1 is LNHDA and CDR2 SQIVND (reference sequence). Concerning this clone itself: Its antigen is unknown.

Sample: memory CD4+ T cells from blood. The clonotype was recovered from an adult in good health and CMV-seronegative. The chain is built from TRBV19 and TRBJ1-6; tentatively, D is TRBD1 (6 bases). The CDR3 region has the DNA TGTGCCAGTAACGTTGGGGGGCGCGATTCACCCCTCCACTTT. This sequence encodes CASNVGGRDSPLHF. The complete variable domain, with remaining parts taken from reference TRBV19 and TRBJ1-6, reads DGGITQSPKYLFRKEGQNVTLSCEQNLNHDAMYWYRQDPGQGLRLIYYSQIVNDFQKGDIAEGYSVSREKKESFPLTVTSAQKNPTAFYLCASNVGGRDSPLHFGNGTRLTVT.